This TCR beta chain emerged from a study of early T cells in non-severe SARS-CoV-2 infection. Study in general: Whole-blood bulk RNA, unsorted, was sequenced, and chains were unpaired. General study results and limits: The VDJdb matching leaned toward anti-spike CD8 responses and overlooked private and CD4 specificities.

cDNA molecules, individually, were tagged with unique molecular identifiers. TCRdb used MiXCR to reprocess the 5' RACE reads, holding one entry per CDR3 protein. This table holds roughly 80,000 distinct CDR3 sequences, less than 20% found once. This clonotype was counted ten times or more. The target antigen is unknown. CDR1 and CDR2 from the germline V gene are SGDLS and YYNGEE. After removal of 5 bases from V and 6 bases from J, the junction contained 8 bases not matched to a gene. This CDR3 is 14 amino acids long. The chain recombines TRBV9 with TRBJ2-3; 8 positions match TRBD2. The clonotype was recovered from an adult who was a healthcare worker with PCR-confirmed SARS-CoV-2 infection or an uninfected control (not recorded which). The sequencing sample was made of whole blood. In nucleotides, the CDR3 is TGTGCCAGCAGTGGGAGCGGGAGCGGGGATACGCAGTATTTT. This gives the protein CASSGSGSGDTQYF.